The 8 T cell receptor beta chains below were found in one sample sequenced in a study of blood T cells in healthy people across ages. Through a sample-barcoded 5' primer and a J-beta primer mix, a second PCR was run for about 6 to 12 cycles. TCRdb reprocessed the 5' RACE reads via MiXCR and lists one record per CDR3 protein. The sample includes approximately 800,000 distinct CDR3 sequences, roughly three fifths of them seen just once. Specimen: blood. The receptors derive from a man aged 35 to 55 in good health.

Only a few counts were recorded for this clonotype. V and J are TRBV28 and TRBJ1-1, with TRBD1 as a possible D gene (5 bases). The V and J ends lost 5 bases and 7 bases respectively, with 14 bases between them. CDR3 length: 13 amino acids. Germline V gene sequence: CDR1 MDHEN, CDR2 SYDVKM. The CDR3 DNA follows: TGTGCCAGCAGTACCTTGGGGGATCATGAAGCTTTCTTT. Translation gives CASSTLGDHEAFF. Based on the CDR3 plus reference TRBV28 and TRBJ1-1, the full variable domain is DVKVTQSSRYLVKRTGEKVFLECVQDMDHENMFWYRQDPGLGLRLIYFSYDVKMKEKGDIPEGYSVSREKKERFSLILESASTNQTSMYLCASSTLGDHEAFFGQGTRLTVV.

This clonotype has just a few counts. The gene calls are TRBV28 and TRBJ2-7; 7 bases line up with TRBD1. The junction had 6 bases not matched to a gene; V was cut back by 7 bases and J by 3 bases. CDR3 length: 13 amino acids. Germline V gives CDR1 MDHEN, CDR2 SYDVKM. The CDR3 nucleotides read TGTGCCAGCAACGGACAGGAACTCTACGAGCAGTACTTC. Translated: CASNGQELYEQYF.

This clonotype was counted only a few times. The chain has TRBV7-8 and TRBJ2-1, with 8 bases aligning to TRBD1. The germline CDR1 and CDR2 sequences are SGHVS and FQNEAQ. The CDR3 runs to 15 residues. The ends lost 7 bases at V and 8 bases at J; junction bases unmatched: 13. CDR3 region: CASTGGPPYTDEQFF. DNA of the CDR3: TGTGCCAGCACAGGGGGCCCACCCTACACGGATGAGCAGTTCTTC.

V and J are TRBV15 and TRBJ2-3; D not certain. V lost 5 bases to trimming and J lost 6 bases, with 9 bases between them. CDR1 is LNHNV and CDR2 is YYDKDF in the germline V gene (reference sequence). This CDR3 comprises 12 residues. CDR3 sequence: CATSVVADTQYF. Written as DNA, the CDR3 is TGTGCCACCAGCGTAGTAGCCGATACGCAGTATTTT.

V is TRBV28 and J is TRBJ1-1; no definite D call. The CDR3 spans 11 residues. The V gene lost 6 bases and the J gene lost 9 bases, with 11 bases spanning the gap. Germline V CDR1 and CDR2: MDHEN, SYDVKM. The CDR3 region is CASRNSRQAFF. For the CDR3, the DNA is TGTGCCAGCAGGAATAGCCGACAAGCTTTCTTT.

The rearrangement uses TRBV2 and TRBJ2-5; TRBD1 matches 9 bases. Judging by the DNA end, TRBJ2-7 fits better; the J call may be wrong. The germline V gene has CDR1 SNHLY and CDR2 FYNNEI. This CDR3 has 15 residues. This CDR3 is CASRRPGTGLYEQYF. Written as DNA, the CDR3 is TGTGCCAGCAGACGTCCCGGGACAGGGCTCTACGAGCAGTACTTC.

This clonotype was observed a few times. This chain connects TRBV2 to TRBJ2-1; no reliable D call. Germline V gene sequence: CDR1 SNHLY, CDR2 FYNNEI. Trimming left V 6 bases short and J 4 bases short, with 7 bases between. The CDR3 has 12 amino acids. The CDR3 spells CASRERYNEQFF. For the CDR3, the DNA is TGTGCCAGCAGGGAACGGTACAATGAGCAGTTCTTC.

The chain carries TRBV29-1 and TRBJ2-4, with D perhaps TRBD1 or TRBD2 (5 bases each). With the DNA end fitting TRBJ2-7 better, the J assignment may be wrong. This CDR3 is 14 amino acids long. Germline V gene sequence: CDR1 SQVTM, CDR2 ANQGSEA. The CDR3 region is CSVGDRIESYEQYF. CDR3 coding DNA: TGCAGCGTGGGAGACAGAATTGAATCCTACGAGCAGTACTTC.